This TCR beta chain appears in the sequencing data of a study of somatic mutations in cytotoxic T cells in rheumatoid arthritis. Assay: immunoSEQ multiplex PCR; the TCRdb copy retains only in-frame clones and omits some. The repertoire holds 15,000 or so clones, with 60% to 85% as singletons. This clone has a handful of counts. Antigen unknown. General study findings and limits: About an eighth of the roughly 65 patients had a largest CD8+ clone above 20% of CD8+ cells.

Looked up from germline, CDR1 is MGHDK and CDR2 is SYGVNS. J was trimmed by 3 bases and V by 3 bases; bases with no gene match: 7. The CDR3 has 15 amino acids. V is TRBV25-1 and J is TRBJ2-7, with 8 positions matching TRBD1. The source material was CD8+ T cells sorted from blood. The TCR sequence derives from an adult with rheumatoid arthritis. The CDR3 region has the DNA TGTGCCAGCAGTGACCCCGGACAGGGCATCTACGAGCAGTACTTC. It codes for CASSDPGQGIYEQYF.